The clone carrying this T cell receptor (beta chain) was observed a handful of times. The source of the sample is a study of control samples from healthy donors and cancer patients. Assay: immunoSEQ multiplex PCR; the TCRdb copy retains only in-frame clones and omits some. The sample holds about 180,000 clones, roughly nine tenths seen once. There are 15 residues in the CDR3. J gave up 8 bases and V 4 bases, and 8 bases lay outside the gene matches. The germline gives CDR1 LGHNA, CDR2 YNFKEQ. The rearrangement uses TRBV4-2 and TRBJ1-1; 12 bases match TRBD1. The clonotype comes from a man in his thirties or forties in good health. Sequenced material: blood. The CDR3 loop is CASSPRDRGLQEAFF. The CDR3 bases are TGTGCCAGCAGCCCCCGGGACAGGGGGCTCCAGGAAGCTTTCTTT.